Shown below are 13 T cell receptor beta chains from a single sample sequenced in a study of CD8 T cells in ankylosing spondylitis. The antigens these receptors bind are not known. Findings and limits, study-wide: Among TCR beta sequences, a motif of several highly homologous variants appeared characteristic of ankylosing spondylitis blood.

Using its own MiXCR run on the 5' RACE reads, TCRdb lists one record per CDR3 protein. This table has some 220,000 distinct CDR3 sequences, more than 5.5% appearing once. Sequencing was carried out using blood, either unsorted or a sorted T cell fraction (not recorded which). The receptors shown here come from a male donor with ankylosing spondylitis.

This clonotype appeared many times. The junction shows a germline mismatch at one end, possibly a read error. The CDR3 sequence: CASSQGTLPGSSYEHYF. The CDR3 DNA reads as TGTGCCAGCAGCCAAGGGACCCTGCCTGGGAGCTCCTACGAGCATTACTTC. The chain recombines TRBV4-2 with TRBJ2-7; a weak D match, TRBD2 (5 bases). The V gene's germline CDR1 is LGHNA and CDR2 YNFKEQ. The CDR3 is 17 amino acids.

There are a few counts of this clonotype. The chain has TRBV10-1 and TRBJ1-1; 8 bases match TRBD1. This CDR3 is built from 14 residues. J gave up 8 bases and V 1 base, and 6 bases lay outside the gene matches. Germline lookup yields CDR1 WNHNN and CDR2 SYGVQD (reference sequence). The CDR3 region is CASSEFRTGNEAFF. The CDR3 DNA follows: TGCGCCAGCAGTGAGTTTCGGACAGGGAACGAAGCTTTCTTT.

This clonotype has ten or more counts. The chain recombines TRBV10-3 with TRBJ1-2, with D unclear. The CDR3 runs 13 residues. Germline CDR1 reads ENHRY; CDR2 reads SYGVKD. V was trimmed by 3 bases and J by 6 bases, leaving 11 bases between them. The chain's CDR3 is CAISETALDGYTF. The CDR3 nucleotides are TGTGCCATCAGTGAAACAGCCCTAGATGGCTACACCTTC.

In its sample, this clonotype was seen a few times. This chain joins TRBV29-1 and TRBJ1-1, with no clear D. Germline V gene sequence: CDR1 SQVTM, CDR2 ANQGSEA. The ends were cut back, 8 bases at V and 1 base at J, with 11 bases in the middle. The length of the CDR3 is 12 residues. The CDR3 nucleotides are TGCAGCTTCGGACCGACGAACACTGAAGCTTTCTTT. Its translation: CSFGPTNTEAFF.

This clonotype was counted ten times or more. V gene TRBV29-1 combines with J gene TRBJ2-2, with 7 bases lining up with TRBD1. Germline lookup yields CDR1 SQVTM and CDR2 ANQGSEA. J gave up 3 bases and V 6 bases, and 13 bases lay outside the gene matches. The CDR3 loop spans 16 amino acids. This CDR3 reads CSVPFRDSRHTGELFF. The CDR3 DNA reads TGCAGCGTCCCATTCCGGGACAGTCGCCACACCGGGGAGCTGTTTTTT.

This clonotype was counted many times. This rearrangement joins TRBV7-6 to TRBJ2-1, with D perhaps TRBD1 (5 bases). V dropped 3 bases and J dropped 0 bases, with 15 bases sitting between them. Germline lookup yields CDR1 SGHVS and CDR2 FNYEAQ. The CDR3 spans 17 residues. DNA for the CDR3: TGTGCCAGCAGCTTTGGGGCATTTTCAAGCTCCTACAATGAGCAGTTCTTC. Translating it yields CASSFGAFSSSYNEQFF.

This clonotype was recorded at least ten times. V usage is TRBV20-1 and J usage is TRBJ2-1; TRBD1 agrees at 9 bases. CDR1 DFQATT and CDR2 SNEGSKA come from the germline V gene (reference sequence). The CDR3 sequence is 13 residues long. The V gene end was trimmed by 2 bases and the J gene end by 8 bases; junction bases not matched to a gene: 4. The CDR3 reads CSARPTGGDEQFF. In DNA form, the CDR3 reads TGCAGTGCTAGACCTACAGGGGGCGATGAGCAGTTCTTC.

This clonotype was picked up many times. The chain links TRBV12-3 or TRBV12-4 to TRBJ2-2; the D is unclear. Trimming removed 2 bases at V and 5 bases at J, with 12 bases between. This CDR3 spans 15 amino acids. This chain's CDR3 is CASSLSAAPTGELFF. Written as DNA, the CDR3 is TGTGCCAGCAGTTTATCGGCGGCTCCAACCGGGGAGCTGTTTTTT.

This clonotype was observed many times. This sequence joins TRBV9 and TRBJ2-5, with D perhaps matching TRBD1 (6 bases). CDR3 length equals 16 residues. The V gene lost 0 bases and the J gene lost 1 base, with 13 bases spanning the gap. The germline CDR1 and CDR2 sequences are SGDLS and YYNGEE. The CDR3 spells CASSVEGRGSQETQYF. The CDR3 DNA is TGTGCCAGCAGCGTAGAAGGCAGGGGAAGCCAAGAGACCCAGTACTTC.

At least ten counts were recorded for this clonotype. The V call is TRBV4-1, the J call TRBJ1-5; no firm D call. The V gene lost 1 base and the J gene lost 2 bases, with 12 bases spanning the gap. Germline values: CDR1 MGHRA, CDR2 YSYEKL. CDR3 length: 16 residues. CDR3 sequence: CASSQGLRWGNQPQHF. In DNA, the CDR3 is TGCGCCAGCAGCCAAGGTCTTAGGTGGGGCAATCAGCCCCAGCATTTT.

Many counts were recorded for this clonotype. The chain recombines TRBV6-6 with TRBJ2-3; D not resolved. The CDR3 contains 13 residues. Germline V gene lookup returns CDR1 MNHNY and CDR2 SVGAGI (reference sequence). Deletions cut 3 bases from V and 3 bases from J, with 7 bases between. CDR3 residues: CASSYVWTDTQYF. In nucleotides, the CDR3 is TGTGCCAGCAGTTATGTCTGGACAGATACGCAGTATTTT.

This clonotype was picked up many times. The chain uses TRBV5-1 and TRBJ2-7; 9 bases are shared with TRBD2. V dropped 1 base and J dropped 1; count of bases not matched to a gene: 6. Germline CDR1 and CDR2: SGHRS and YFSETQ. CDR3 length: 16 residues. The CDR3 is CASSLSPSGISYEQYF. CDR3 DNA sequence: TGCGCCAGCAGCTTGAGTCCTAGCGGGATTTCCTACGAGCAGTACTTC.

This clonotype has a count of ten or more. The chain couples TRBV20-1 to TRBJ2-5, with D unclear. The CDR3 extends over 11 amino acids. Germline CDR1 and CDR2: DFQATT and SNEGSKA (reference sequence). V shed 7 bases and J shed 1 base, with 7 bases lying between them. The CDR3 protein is CSDTSQETQYF. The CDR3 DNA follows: TGCAGTGACACAAGCCAAGAGACCCAGTACTTC.